The entry that follows covers one T cell receptor beta chain sequence. Its cognate antigen has yet to be identified. One base away there is no much larger clone; base qualities are not given. At diagnosis, tumor, uninvolved tumor-adjacent lung and peripheral blood were collected and then preserved as a mix of FFPE and fresh-frozen material. Blood samples were analyzed as peripheral blood mononuclear cells for TCR repertoire profiling. The data stem from a study of T cells in localized non-small cell lung cancer (dated by TCRdb to about 2020). Turning to the overall study: T cell repertoires of approximately 250 early-stage NSCLC patients were analyzed, with tumors being compared against uninvolved tumor-adjacent lungs. All 220 or so NSCLC patients in the cohort were treatment-naive and had localized lung tumors that were resected. The mean age of the NSCLC patients was roughly 63 years, with approximately 130 men and 85 to 110 women. Study-wide findings and limitations: Higher blood T cell density associated with longer overall survival, while higher adjacent-lung clonality associated with shorter survival. The highest T cell clonality was observed in uninvolved tumor-adjacent lung, where clonality exceeded that of tumor, suggesting that antigenic responses were more focused in uninvolved tumor-adjacent lung. Multi-region tumor sequencing was not performed, so intratumor heterogeneity could not be excluded. Because the study design was exploratory, TCR variables were selected using unadjusted p-values without false-discovery rate correction. A median of 57 of the top 100 tumor clones turned up in the paired uninvolved adjacent lung, and under 30 of those clones also ranked among the top 100 of that same adjacent lung.

The immunoSEQ Assay was used to sequence TCR beta CDR3 regions from DNA. The study's processing was this. To compute T cell density, TCR beta template counts were normalized to usable DNA, which was estimated by amplifying housekeeping genes. The preseqR package was used to estimate richness by extrapolating to 400,000 templates for PBMC samples and to 120,000 templates for tissue samples. Clonality was calculated as one minus Pielou's evenness. Tissue-enriched TCRs were identified by differential abundance testing using productive amino-acid clonotypes, minimum total count 5 and alpha 0.1. The Jaccard Index and the Morisita Overlap Index were used to measure repertoire overlap between compartments. GLIPH grouped TCR beta CDR3s together with public tetramer-defined viral CDR3s, and a viral motif had to include at least three viral sequences and show V-gene enrichment. Imported from immuneACCESS, the table was reduced by TCRdb to in-frame sequences with V and J called. These copies leave out some clones; in studies compared against another copy, an unresolved V gene accounts for under half, and the cause of the remainder is not known. Clonal size and the V and J genes are those of that table, whereas D and trimming came from the DNA. The sample profile shows almost 40,000 clones; roughly 85% of them were found once. The leading ten clones occupy around 5.6% of the sample.

V and J are truncated by 3 bases and 6 bases respectively, leaving an intervening sequence of 17 bases. The cysteine opens and the phenylalanine closes a CDR3 of 16 amino acids. Only the CDR3 DNA stays, 48 bases, in frame from base 1. CDR1 and CDR2 were assigned from the germline V gene (reference sequence) as LNHDA and SQIVND. This clonotype originated in a male donor at least 60 years old with stage II lung adenocarcinoma. The chain is encoded by TRBV19 joined to TRBJ2-2, and the D gene may be TRBD2, 7 bases matching. This sample comprised peripheral blood mononuclear cells, obtained before any cancer treatment. The nucleotide sequence is given as TGTGCCAGTAGTATCTTGTTACGGGGGGCGGCCGGGGAGCTGTTTTTT. Its protein product is CASSILLRGAAGELFF.